This T cell receptor beta chain was recorded in a study of cytomegalovirus exposure and HLA in healthy donors. Whole-study results and caveats: According to the study, 150 to 200 TCR beta chains were cytomegalovirus-associated.

Method: immunoSEQ multiplex PCR; TCRdb's copy keeps in-frame clones and lacks some. This sample yields roughly 73,000 clones, of which around 96% are seen a single time; around 3% belongs to the top ten. Trimming at V came to 1 base and at J to 9 bases, leaving 6 bases not matched to a gene. Germline loops: CDR1 GTSNPN, CDR2 SVGIG (reference sequence). The CDR3 totals 14 residues. In the case of this clone: Antigen: not known.

Sequencing was performed on PBMCs. V and J are TRBV30 and TRBJ2-5; 12 nucleotides agree with TRBD2. This clonotype was sampled from a man younger than 35 in good health and CMV-seronegative. The CDR3 nucleotides are TGTGCCTGGAGTGCCCGACTAGCGGGGGAGGCCCAGTACTTC. It codes for CAWSARLAGEAQYF.